A selection of T cell receptor beta chains follows, all from one sample in a study of shared clonotypes between healthy human individuals. The data were produced by immunoSEQ multiplex PCR, yet TCRdb's version contains in-frame clones alone and is incomplete. The sample consists of 2,500,000 or so clones, approximately 90% of them appearing once. Sequencing was carried out using naive CD4+ T cells from PBMCs. The receptors derive from a man younger than 30 in good health. Some clones in this sample may be carry-over from other donors' samples. Both conserved end residues are part of each CDR3. D genes are given only for firm matches. Size is omitted from some rows. Given values are once, few, many or a class for expanded clones.

size,J,D,V,CDR3,DNA
NA,TRBJ1-1,TRBD1,TRBV5-5,CASSLDRGRGFAEAFF,TGTGCCAGCAGCTTGGACAGGGGGCGAGGGTTCGCTGAAGCTTTCTTT
once,TRBJ2-1,TRBD2,TRBV14,CASSFLAGGYNEQFF,TGTGCCAGCAGCTTCCTAGCGGGAGGCTACAATGAGCAGTTCTTC
NA,TRBJ1-1,NA,TRBV7-9,CASSRGNLNTEAFF,TGTGCCAGCAGCCGAGGGAACCTAAACACTGAAGCTTTCTTT
NA,TRBJ2-5,NA,TRBV18,CASSPLAGSQETQYF,TGTGCCAGCTCACCATTGGCGGGAAGCCAAGAGACCCAGTACTTC
once,TRBJ2-7,NA,TRBV29-1,CSVGTHAYEQYF,TGCAGCGTAGGGACCCATGCTTACGAGCAGTACTTC
NA,TRBJ2-5,NA,TRBV7-3,CASSPGALETQYF,TGTGCCAGCAGCCCAGGGGCCCTGGAGACCCAGTACTTC
NA,TRBJ1-1,NA,TRBV28,CASRSGGALGNTEAFF,TGTGCCAGCCGGTCGGGGGGCGCGTTGGGGAACACTGAAGCTTTCTTT
NA,TRBJ1-5,NA,TRBV27,CASSLSLETKIRNFYASQPQHF,TGTGCCAGCAGTTTATCGTTGGAAACTAAAATCCGGAACTTTTATGCCAGTCAGCCCCAGCATTTT
NA,TRBJ2-2,NA,TRBV15,CATSRDLSSAAGELFF,TGTGCCACCAGCAGAGATCTGTCTAGCGCGGCCGGGGAGCTGTTTTTT
NA,TRBJ2-7,NA,TRBV19,CASSISFGNEQYF,TGTGCCAGTAGTATATCGTTCGGGAACGAGCAGTACTTC
NA,TRBJ1-3,NA,TRBV11-2,CASSLLQGNTIYF,TGTGCCAGCAGCTTACTGCAGGGAAACACCATATATTTT
NA,TRBJ2-1,TRBD1,TRBV7-9,CASSSITGAYNEQFF,TGTGCCAGCAGCTCCATCACAGGGGCCTACAATGAGCAGTTCTTC
once,TRBJ1-3,NA,TRBV5-1,CASSGGTTGNTIYF,TGCGCCAGCAGCGGCGGGACAACTGGAAACACCATATATTTT
NA,TRBJ1-4,NA,TRBV5-4,CASSLAPASTNEKLFF,TGTGCCAGCAGCTTGGCCCCAGCCTCCACTAATGAAAAACTGTTTTTT
NA,TRBJ2-2,NA,TRBV14,CASSQGGRGVRELFF,TGTGCCAGCAGCCAAGGCGGAAGGGGGGTCAGGGAGCTGTTTTTT
NA,TRBJ1-1,NA,TRBV11-1,CASSNRRGGTEAFF,TGTGCCAGCAGCAACCGCCGGGGGGGCACTGAAGCTTTCTTT
once,TRBJ2-5,TRBD2,TRBV5-4,CATRGASGRAGQETQYF,TGTGCCACCCGGGGGGCTAGCGGGAGGGCAGGACAAGAGACCCAGTACTTC
NA,TRBJ2-3,TRBD2,TRBV18,CASSPRTSGGTDTQYF,TGTGCCAGCTCACCTCGGACTAGCGGGGGCACAGATACGCAGTATTTT
once,TRBJ1-2,NA,TRBV6-4,CASSPGTSYGYTF,TGTGCCAGCAGTCCCGGGACAAGTTATGGCTACACCTTC
NA,TRBJ2-1,NA,TRBV28,CASSLGGSLNEQFF,TGTGCCAGCAGTTTAGGTGGGAGTCTCAATGAGCAGTTCTTC
once,TRBJ2-4,NA,TRBV6-4,CASRGGLSSTIAKNIQYF,TGTGCCAGCAGGGGGGGACTTTCCTCCACGATAGCCAAAAACATTCAGTACTTC
few,TRBJ1-5,NA,TRBV18,CASSPQGVNQPQHF,TGTGCCAGCTCACCGCAAGGGGTCAATCAGCCCCAGCATTTT
NA,TRBJ1-5,NA,TRBV4-3,CASSHLPDGIVGNQPQHF,TGCGCCAGCAGCCACTTGCCCGACGGTATAGTTGGCAATCAGCCCCAGCATTTT
NA,TRBJ2-2,TRBD1,TRBV28,CASSLGTGGLGELFF,TGTGCCAGCAGCCTCGGGACAGGGGGCCTCGGGGAGCTGTTTTTT
NA,TRBJ2-1,NA,TRBV28,CASSLTQDNEQFF,TGTGCCAGCAGTTTAACCCAGGACAATGAGCAGTTCTTC
NA,TRBJ2-3,TRBD2,TRBV7-3,CASSLNPRSTSGRQVTDTQYF,TGTGCCAGCAGCTTAAACCCCCGGTCGACTAGCGGGAGGCAAGTCACAGATACGCAGTATTTT
NA,TRBJ2-3,NA,TRBV5-1,CASSLMSAKNTDTQYF,TGCGCCAGCAGCTTGATGTCAGCGAAAAACACAGATACGCAGTATTTT
NA,TRBJ1-5,TRBD1,TRBV27,CASSPTGRGNQPQHF,TGTGCCAGCAGCCCGACAGGGAGAGGCAATCAGCCCCAGCATTTT
NA,TRBJ2-7,TRBD1,TRBV27,CASSYALVGTVQYF,TGTGCCAGCAGTTACGCCCTTGTGGGGACAGTCCAGTACTTC
NA,TRBJ1-5,NA,TRBV27,CASSPGRVNQPQHF,TGTGCCAGCAGCCCAGGCCGGGTTAATCAGCCCCAGCATTTT
NA,TRBJ2-3,NA,TRBV5-6,CASSFDTGSTDTQYF,TGTGCCAGCAGCTTTGACACAGGGAGCACAGATACGCAGTATTTT
NA,TRBJ1-1,NA,TRBV4-1,CASSQDGGEAFF,TGCGCCAGCAGCCAAGATGGAGGTGAAGCTTTCTTT
NA,TRBJ2-7,NA,TRBV2,CASKAGLVYEQYF,TGTGCCAGCAAAGCGGGTCTTGTCTACGAGCAGTACTTC
NA,TRBJ2-7,TRBD1,TRBV6-1,CASSSRDRGPYEQYF,TGTGCCAGCAGTTCACGGGACAGGGGGCCTTACGAGCAGTACTTC
NA,TRBJ1-4,NA,TRBV6-1,CASNQGGWGEKLFF,TGTGCCAGCAACCAAGGGGGTTGGGGTGAAAAACTGTTTTTT
NA,TRBJ1-2,NA,TRBV7-9,CASSSRWGLGYTF,TGTGCCAGCAGCTCTCGCTGGGGTCTTGGCTACACCTTC
NA,TRBJ1-3,NA,TRBV6-5,CASSGTGGNTIYF,TGTGCCAGCAGTGGAACAGGGGGAAACACCATATATTTT
NA,TRBJ2-7,TRBD1,TRBV27,CASQAGTGPKQYF,TGTGCCAGCCAGGCTGGGACAGGACCAAAGCAGTACTTC
once,TRBJ1-5,NA,TRBV28,CASRSTGNQPQHF,TGTGCCAGCAGAAGCACAGGCAATCAGCCCCAGCATTTT
NA,TRBJ2-7,NA,TRBV28,CATFPIPPNRDGASYEQYF,TGTGCTACATTCCCAATCCCCCCAAACCGGGACGGAGCTTCCTACGAGCAGTACTTC
NA,TRBJ1-3,TRBD1,TRBV7-2,CASSSPPGTGAGNTIYF,TGTGCCAGCAGCTCGCCACCAGGGACAGGGGCTGGAAACACCATATATTTT
few,TRBJ1-1,NA,TRBV28,CASLGRGTEAFF,TGTGCCAGCCTGGGACGGGGAACTGAAGCTTTCTTT